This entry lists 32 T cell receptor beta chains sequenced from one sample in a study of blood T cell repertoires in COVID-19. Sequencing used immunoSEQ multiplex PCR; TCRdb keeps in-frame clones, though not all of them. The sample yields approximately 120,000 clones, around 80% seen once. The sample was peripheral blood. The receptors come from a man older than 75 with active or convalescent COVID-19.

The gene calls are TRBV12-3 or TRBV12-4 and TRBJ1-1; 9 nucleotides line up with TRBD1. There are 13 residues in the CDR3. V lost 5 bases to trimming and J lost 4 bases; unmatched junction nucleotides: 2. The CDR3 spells CASSDRGTTEAFF. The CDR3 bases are TGTGCCAGCAGTGACAGGGGGACCACTGAAGCTTTCTTT.

This chain's CDR3 is CASSLLGESYEQYF. The CDR3 nucleotides read TGTGCCAGCTCACTCCTTGGGGAGTCCTACGAGCAGTACTTC. The genes are TRBV18 and TRBJ2-7, with TRBD2 as a possible D gene (5 bases). V shed 4 bases and J shed 1 base, with 11 bases lying between them. In germline, CDR1 is KGHSH, CDR2 LQKENI. The CDR3 runs 14 residues. The full variable domain, its missing parts supplied by reference TRBV18 and TRBJ2-7, is NAGVMQNPRHLVRRRGQEARLRCSPMKGHSHVYWYRQLPEEGLKFMVYLQKENIIDESGMPKERFSAEFPKEGPSILRIQQVVRGDSAAYFCASSLLGESYEQYFGPGTRLTVT.

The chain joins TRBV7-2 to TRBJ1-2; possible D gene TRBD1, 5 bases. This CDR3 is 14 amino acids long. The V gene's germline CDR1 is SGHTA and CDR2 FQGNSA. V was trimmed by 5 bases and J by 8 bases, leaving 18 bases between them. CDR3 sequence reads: CASSGGLSRGGYTF. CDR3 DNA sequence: TGTGCCAGCAGCGGAGGACTTTCCCGGGGGGGCTACACCTTC. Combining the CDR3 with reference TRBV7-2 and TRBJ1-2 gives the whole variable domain GAGVSQSPSNKVTEKGKDVELRCDPISGHTALYWYRQSLGQGLEFLIYFQGNSAPDKSGLPSDRFSAERTGGSVSTLTIQRTQQEDSAVYLCASSGGLSRGGYTFGSGTRLTVV.

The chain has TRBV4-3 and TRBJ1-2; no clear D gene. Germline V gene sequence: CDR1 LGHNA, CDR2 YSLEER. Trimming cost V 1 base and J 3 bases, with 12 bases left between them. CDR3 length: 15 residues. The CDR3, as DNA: TGCGCCAGCAGCCAAGGAGCATTTACAGACTATGGCTACACCTTC. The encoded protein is CASSQGAFTDYGYTF.

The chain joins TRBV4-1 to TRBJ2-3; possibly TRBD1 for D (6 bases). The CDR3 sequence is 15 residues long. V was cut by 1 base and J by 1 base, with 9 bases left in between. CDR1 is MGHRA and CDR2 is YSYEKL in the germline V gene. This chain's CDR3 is CASSQVGAGTDTQYF. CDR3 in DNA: TGCGCCAGCAGCCAAGTGGGGGCCGGCACAGATACGCAGTATTTT.

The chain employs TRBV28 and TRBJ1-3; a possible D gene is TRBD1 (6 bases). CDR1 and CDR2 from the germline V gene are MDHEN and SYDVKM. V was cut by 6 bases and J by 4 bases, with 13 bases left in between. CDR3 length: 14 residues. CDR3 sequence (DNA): TGTGCCAGCAGGGGAGGGGGGGCAGGAAACACCATATATTTT. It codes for CASRGGGAGNTIYF.

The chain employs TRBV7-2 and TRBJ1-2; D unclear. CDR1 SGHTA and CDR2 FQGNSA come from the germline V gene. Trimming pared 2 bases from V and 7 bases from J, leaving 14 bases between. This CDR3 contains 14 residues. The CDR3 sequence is CASSLNVGQTGYTF. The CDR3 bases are TGTGCCAGCAGCTTAAATGTTGGGCAGACTGGCTACACCTTC.

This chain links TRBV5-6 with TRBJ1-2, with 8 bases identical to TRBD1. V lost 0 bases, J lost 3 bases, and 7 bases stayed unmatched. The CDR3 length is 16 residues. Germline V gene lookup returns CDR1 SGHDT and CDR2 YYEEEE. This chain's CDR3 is CASSLAGAGGDYGYTF. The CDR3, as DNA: TGTGCCAGCAGCTTGGCCGGGGCAGGGGGCGACTATGGCTACACCTTC.

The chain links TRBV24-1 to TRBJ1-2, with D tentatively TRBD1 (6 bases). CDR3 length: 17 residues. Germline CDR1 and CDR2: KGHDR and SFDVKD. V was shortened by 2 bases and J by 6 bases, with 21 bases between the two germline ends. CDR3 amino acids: CATSDSRGGRELNGYTF. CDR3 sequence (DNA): TGTGCCACCAGTGATTCGAGGGGGGGCAGGGAACTTAATGGCTACACCTTC.

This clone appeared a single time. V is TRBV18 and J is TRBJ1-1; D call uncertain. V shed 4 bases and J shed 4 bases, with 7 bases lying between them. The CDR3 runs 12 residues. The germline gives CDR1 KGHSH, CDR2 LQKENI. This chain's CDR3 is CASSLAGTEAFF. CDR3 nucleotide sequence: TGTGCCAGCTCACTGGCGGGCACTGAAGCTTTCTTT. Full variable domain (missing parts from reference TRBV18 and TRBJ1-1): NAGVMQNPRHLVRRRGQEARLRCSPMKGHSHVYWYRQLPEEGLKFMVYLQKENIIDESGMPKERFSAEFPKEGPSILRIQQVVRGDSAAYFCASSLAGTEAFFGQGTRLTVV.

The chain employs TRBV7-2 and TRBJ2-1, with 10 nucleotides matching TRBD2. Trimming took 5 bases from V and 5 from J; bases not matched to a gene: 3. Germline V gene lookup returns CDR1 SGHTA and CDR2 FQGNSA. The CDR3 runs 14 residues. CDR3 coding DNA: TGTGCCAGCAGCGGAGCGGGGGGGCACAATGAGCAGTTCTTC. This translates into CASSGAGGHNEQFF. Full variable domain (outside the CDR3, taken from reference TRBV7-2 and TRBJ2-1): GAGVSQSPSNKVTEKGKDVELRCDPISGHTALYWYRQSLGQGLEFLIYFQGNSAPDKSGLPSDRFSAERTGGSVSTLTIQRTQQEDSAVYLCASSGAGGHNEQFFGPGTRLTVL.

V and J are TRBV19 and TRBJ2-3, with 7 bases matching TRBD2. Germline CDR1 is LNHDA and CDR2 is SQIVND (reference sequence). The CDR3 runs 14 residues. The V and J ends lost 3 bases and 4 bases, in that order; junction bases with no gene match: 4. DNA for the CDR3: TGTGCCAGTAGTATCGGGGGGAGCGCAGATACGCAGTATTTT. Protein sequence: CASSIGGSADTQYF.

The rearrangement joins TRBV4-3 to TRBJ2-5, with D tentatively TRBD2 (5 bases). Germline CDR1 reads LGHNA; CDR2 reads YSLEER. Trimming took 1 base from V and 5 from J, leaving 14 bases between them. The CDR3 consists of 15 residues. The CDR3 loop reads CASSQAARPGETQYF. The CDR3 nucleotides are TGCGCCAGCAGCCAAGCTGCGCGGCCGGGGGAGACCCAGTACTTC.

In DNA, the CDR3 is TGTGCCAGCAGTTCGGAGCGGGGACCAGGGGCCACGCAGTATTTT. Its protein product is CASSSERGPGATQYF. The rearrangement joins TRBV6-2 or TRBV6-3 to TRBJ2-3; tentatively, D is TRBD2 (7 bases). The CDR3 has 15 residues. Germline CDR1 and CDR2: MNHEY and SVGEGT. V was trimmed by 4 bases and J by 9 bases, leaving 20 bases between them.

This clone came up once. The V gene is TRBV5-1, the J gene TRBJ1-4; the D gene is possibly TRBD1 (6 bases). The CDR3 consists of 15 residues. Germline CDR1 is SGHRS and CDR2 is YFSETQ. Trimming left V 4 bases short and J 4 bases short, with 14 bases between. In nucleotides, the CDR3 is TGCGCCAGCAGCCCGACGGGGGGCAATAATGAAAAACTGTTTTTT. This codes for CASSPTGGNNEKLFF.

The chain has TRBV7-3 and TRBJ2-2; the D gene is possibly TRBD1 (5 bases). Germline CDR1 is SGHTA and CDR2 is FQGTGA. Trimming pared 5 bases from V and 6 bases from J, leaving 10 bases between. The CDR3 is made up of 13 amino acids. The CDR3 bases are TGTGCCAGCAGCCCGACAGTTCCCGGGGAGCTGTTTTTT. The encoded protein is CASSPTVPGELFF.

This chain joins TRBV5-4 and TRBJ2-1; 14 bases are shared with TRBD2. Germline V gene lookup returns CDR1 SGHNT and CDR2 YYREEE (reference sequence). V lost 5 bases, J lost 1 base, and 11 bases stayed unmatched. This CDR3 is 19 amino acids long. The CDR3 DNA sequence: TGTGCCAGCAGAACGGGACTAGCGGGGGTAGGATCGTCCTACAATGAGCAGTTCTTC. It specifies CASRTGLAGVGSSYNEQFF.

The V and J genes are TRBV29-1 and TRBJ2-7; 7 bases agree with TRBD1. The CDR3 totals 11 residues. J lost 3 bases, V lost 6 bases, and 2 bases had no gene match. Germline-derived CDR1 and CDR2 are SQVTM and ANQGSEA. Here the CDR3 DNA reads TGCAGCGTGGGGACAGACTACGAGCAGTACTTC. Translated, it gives CSVGTDYEQYF.

In DNA form, the CDR3 reads TGTGCCAGTAGTATAGTAGGGGCCGCCTATGGCTACACCTTC. It specifies CASSIVGAAYGYTF. The V and J genes are TRBV19 and TRBJ1-2; D is possibly TRBD1 (5 bases). The germline V and J ends were trimmed by 1 base and 4 bases, with 10 bases remaining between them. Germline CDR1 reads LNHDA; CDR2 reads SQIVND (reference sequence). The CDR3 covers 14 residues.

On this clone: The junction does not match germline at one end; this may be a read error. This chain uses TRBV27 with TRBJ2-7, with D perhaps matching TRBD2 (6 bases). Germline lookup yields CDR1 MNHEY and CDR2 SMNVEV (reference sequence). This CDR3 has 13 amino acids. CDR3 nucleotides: TGTGCCAGCAGTTTAGGGAGGAGCTACGGGCAGTACTTC. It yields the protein CASSLGRSYGQYF.

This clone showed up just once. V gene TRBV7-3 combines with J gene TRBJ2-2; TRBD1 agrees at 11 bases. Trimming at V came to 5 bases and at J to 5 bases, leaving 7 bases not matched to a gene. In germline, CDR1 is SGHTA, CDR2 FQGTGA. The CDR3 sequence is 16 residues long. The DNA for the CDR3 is TGTGCCAGCAGCGGACAGGGGGCGCAGGTTACCGGGGAGCTGTTTTTT. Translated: CASSGQGAQVTGELFF.

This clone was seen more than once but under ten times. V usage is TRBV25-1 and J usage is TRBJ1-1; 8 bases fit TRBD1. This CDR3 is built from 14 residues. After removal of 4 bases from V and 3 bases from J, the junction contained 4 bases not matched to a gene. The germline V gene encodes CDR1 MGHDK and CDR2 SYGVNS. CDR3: CASSATGEDTEAFF. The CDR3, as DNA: TGTGCCAGCAGTGCGACAGGGGAGGACACTGAAGCTTTCTTT.

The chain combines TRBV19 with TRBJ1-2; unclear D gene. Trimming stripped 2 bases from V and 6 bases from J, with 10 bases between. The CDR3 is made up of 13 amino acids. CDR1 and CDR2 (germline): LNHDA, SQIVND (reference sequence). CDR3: CASSIIPGDGYTF. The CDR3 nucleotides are TGTGCCAGTAGTATAATTCCCGGGGATGGCTACACCTTC.

The CDR3 reads CASSGGGVETQYF. The CDR3 bases are TGTGCCAGCAGCGGGGGGGGCGTGGAGACCCAGTACTTC. The chain uses TRBV28 and TRBJ2-5, with 8 bases fitting TRBD2. Per germline, CDR1 MDHEN and CDR2 SYDVKM. CDR3 length: 13 amino acids. With V trimmed by 6 bases and J by 5 bases, 5 bases remained unmatched.

The CDR3 is CAISEMGTGKGELFF. Written as DNA, the CDR3 is TGTGCCATCAGTGAAATGGGGACAGGGAAGGGGGAGCTGTTTTTT. This chain links TRBV10-3 with TRBJ2-2; 9 bases agree with TRBD1. CDR1 and CDR2 from the germline V gene are ENHRY and SYGVKD. Trimming took 3 bases from V and 8 from J; bases not matched to a gene: 7. The CDR3 length is 15 residues.

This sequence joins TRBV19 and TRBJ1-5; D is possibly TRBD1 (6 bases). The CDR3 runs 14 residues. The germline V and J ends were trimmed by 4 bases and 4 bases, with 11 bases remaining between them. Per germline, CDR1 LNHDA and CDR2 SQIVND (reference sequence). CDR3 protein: CASSKLQGNQPQHF. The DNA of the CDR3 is TGTGCCAGTAGTAAATTACAGGGTAATCAGCCCCAGCATTTT.

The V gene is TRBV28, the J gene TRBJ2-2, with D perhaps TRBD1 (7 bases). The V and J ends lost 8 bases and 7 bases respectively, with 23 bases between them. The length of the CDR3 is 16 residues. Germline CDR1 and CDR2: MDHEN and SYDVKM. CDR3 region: CASSLGGGTFYGELFF. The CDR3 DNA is TGTGCCAGCTCCTTAGGAGGGGGCACTTTTTACGGGGAGCTGTTTTTT.

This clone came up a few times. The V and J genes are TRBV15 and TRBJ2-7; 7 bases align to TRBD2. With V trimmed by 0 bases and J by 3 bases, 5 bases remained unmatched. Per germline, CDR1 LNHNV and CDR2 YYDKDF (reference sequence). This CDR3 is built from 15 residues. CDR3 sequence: CATSRDAGDRYEQYF. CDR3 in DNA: TGTGCCACCAGCAGAGACGCGGGGGACCGCTACGAGCAGTACTTC.

Here the CDR3 DNA reads TGCGCCAGCAGCTTACAGACAGCCAACACTGAAGCTTTCTTT. Amino acids: CASSLQTANTEAFF. The chain links TRBV5-1 to TRBJ1-1, with a tentative D call TRBD1 (5 bases). Deletions cut 2 bases from V and 2 bases from J, with 10 bases between. Germline V CDR1 and CDR2: SGHRS, YFSETQ. CDR3 length: 14 amino acids.

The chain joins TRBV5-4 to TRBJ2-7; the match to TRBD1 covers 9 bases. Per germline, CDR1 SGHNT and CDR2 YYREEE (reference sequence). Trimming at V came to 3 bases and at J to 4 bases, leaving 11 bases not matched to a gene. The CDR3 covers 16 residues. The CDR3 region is CASSSQTGGSLYEQYF. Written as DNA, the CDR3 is TGTGCCAGCAGCTCTCAGACAGGGGGTTCTCTTTACGAGCAGTACTTC.

CDR3 loop: CASSPAIAGDQETQYF. DNA of the CDR3: TGTGCCAGCTCACCAGCCATAGCGGGGGATCAAGAGACCCAGTACTTC. The chain is built from TRBV18 and TRBJ2-5; TRBD2 aligns across 9 bases. Germline CDR1 KGHSH, CDR2 LQKENI. The CDR3 totals 16 residues. The V and J ends lost 2 bases and 2 bases, in that order; junction bases with no gene match: 6.

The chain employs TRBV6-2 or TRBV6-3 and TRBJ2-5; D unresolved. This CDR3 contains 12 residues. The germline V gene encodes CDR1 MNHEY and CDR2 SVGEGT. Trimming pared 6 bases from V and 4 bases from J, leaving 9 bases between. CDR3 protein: CASSNPGETQYF. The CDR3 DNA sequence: TGTGCCAGCAGCAATCCGGGAGAGACCCAGTACTTC.